The 29 T cell receptor beta chains given below trace back to one sample, sequenced in a study of human T cells and chemical hapten exposure. Time point in this sample: patch test 3, about 24 weeks after DPC sensitization. Treatment reported: therapeutic diphenylcyclopropenone sensitization with weekly scalp DPC. TCRdb re-derived calls from the RACE reads in MiXCR, one entry per CDR3 protein. The table lists around 200,000 distinct CDR3 sequences, under 25% of them singletons. Sequencing used whole blood, obtained in connection with sensitization to the hapten diphenylcyclopropenone (DPC). The receptors were sampled from a woman aged 40 to 50 with alopecia areata. Some clones in this sample may be carry-over from other donors' samples.

The chain carries TRBV20-1 and TRBJ2-1, with TRBD1 matching over 8 bases. This CDR3 is 13 amino acids long. Unmatched junction bases numbered 6, after V lost 3 bases and J lost 8 bases. The germline V gene has CDR1 DFQATT and CDR2 SNEGSKA (reference sequence). Here the CDR3 reads CSASRGRVDEQFF. The CDR3 bases are TGCAGTGCTAGCAGGGGGCGCGTCGATGAGCAGTTCTTC.

The table lists this clonotype with a few counts. The genes are TRBV20-1 and TRBJ1-5; D gene ambiguous. Trimming shortened V by 1 base and J by 4 bases, and 11 bases separated the two germline ends. CDR1 is DFQATT, CDR2 SNEGSKA, per germline (reference sequence). CDR3 size: 14 residues. The CDR3 bases are TGCAGTGCTAGAGGGAGGGAAGGTAATCAGCCCCAGCATTTT. It encodes CSARGREGNQPQHF.

There are a few counts of this clonotype. V is TRBV7-9 and J is TRBJ2-7; either TRBD1 or TRBD2 may supply D (5 bases each). Germline CDR1 and CDR2: SEHNR and FQNEAQ (reference sequence). Deletions cut 4 bases from V and 5 bases from J, with 12 bases between. The CDR3 runs to 13 residues. In DNA form, the CDR3 reads TGTGCCAGCAGCTCCCGCGAGGGGCACGAGCAGTACTTC. As protein: CASSSREGHEQYF.

This clonotype appeared many times. The V and J genes are TRBV29-1 and TRBJ2-1; 10 bases agree with TRBD2. The CDR3 is 12 amino acids. J lost 6 bases, V lost 5 bases, and 1 base had no gene match. Germline V gene sequence: CDR1 SQVTM, CDR2 ANQGSEA. The CDR3 DNA sequence: TGCAGCGTTCGGACTAGCGGCAATGAGCAGTTCTTC. This translates into CSVRTSGNEQFF.

This clonotype has more than one count but fewer than ten. This sequence joins TRBV20-1 and TRBJ2-5; 13 nucleotides align to TRBD2. Unmatched junction bases numbered 12, after V lost 3 bases and J lost 2 bases. Germline-derived CDR1 and CDR2 are DFQATT and SNEGSKA (reference sequence). This CDR3 region has 18 residues. CDR3 sequence (DNA): TGCAGTGCTAGCGGACTAGCGGGAGAGGAAATTTTTCAAGAGACCCAGTACTTC. It specifies CSASGLAGEEIFQETQYF.

A few counts support this clonotype. V gene TRBV4-1 combines with J gene TRBJ1-1; D is ambiguous. The CDR3 runs to 15 residues. The ends were cut back, 0 bases at V and 5 bases at J, with 13 bases in the middle. Germline CDR1 and CDR2: MGHRA and YSYEKL. Here the CDR3 reads CASSQDVKGGTEAFF. DNA for the CDR3: TGCGCCAGCAGCCAAGATGTCAAGGGAGGGACTGAAGCTTTCTTT.

This rearrangement joins TRBV20-1 to TRBJ2-5; D uncertain. The CDR3 spans 14 residues. Trimming stripped 3 bases from V and 10 bases from J, with 21 bases between. From germline, CDR1 is DFQATT and CDR2 SNEGSKA (reference sequence). DNA of the CDR3: TGCAGTGCTAGGGCCCCTATAGTGGGGTCGGGCCAGTACTTC. Encoded protein: CSARAPIVGSGQYF.

This clonotype was picked up many times. The chain combines TRBV21-1 with TRBJ2-2. TRBV21-1 represents a pseudogene. The CDR3 covers 14 residues. CDR3 amino acids: CASSNGWDTGELFF. The CDR3 nucleotides are TGTGCCAGCAGCAATGGGTGGGACACCGGGGAGCTGTTTTTT.

This clonotype was seen many times. The chain combines TRBV5-1 with TRBJ1-4; the match to TRBD1 covers 11 bases. With 4 bases clipped from V and 8 bases from J, the junction kept 7 bases outside the gene matches. This CDR3 has 15 amino acids. Germline V gene sequence: CDR1 SGHRS, CDR2 YFSETQ. CDR3 sequence: CASSLRTGGGEKLFF. Here the CDR3 DNA reads TGCGCCAGCAGCCTACGGACAGGGGGCGGCGAAAAACTGTTTTTT.

This clonotype has more than one count but fewer than ten. The chain recombines TRBV7-6 with TRBJ2-1, with a possible D match to TRBD1 (5 bases). Trimming removed 6 bases at V and 9 bases at J, with 12 bases between. The CDR3 has 12 residues. Germline V CDR1 and CDR2: SGHVS, FNYEAQ. The CDR3 here is CASSPGRGEQFF. Written as DNA, the CDR3 is TGTGCCAGCAGTCCGGGTAGGGGTGAGCAGTTCTTC.

This clonotype occurred a few times. This rearrangement joins TRBV6-5 to TRBJ1-1, with a tentative D call TRBD1 (5 bases). Germline V gives CDR1 MNHEY, CDR2 SVGAGI. This CDR3 has 14 residues. Trimming stripped 0 bases from V and 10 bases from J, with 15 bases between. For the CDR3, the DNA is TGTGCCAGCAGTTACTCGATCGGGACTCTCGGAGCTTTCTTT. Amino acid sequence: CASSYSIGTLGAFF.

This clonotype came up a few times. The rearrangement joins TRBV12-3 or TRBV12-4 to TRBJ1-6; D may be TRBD1 (5 bases). Trimming pared 5 bases from V and 10 bases from J, leaving 15 bases between. This CDR3 is 14 amino acids long. The CDR3 spells CASSPGGGASPLHF. The CDR3 DNA reads as TGTGCCAGCAGTCCTGGGGGAGGGGCCTCACCCCTCCACTTT.

This sequence joins TRBV10-3 and TRBJ2-3; tentative D call: TRBD1 (6 bases). This CDR3 region has 13 residues. Between the trimmed V and J ends, which lost 4 bases and 6 bases, there was a span of 11 bases. Germline V gene data show CDR1 as ENHRY and CDR2 as SYGVKD. CDR3 protein: CAISVSTGDTQYF. The CDR3, as DNA: TGTGCCATCAGTGTATCAACAGGGGATACGCAGTATTTT.

This clonotype was seen repeatedly, ten times or more. The CDR3 loop reads CSARDPSGNTGELFF. The CDR3 nucleotides are TGCAGTGCTAGAGATCCCAGCGGAAACACCGGGGAGCTGTTTTTT. The genes are TRBV20-1 and TRBJ2-2; the D gene is possibly TRBD2 (5 bases). CDR1 DFQATT and CDR2 SNEGSKA come from the germline V gene (reference sequence). The germline V and J ends were trimmed by 0 bases and 2 bases, with 10 bases remaining between them. CDR3 length: 15 residues.

CDR3 DNA sequence: TGTGCCAGCAGTTACCGGGACAGTGTCCACTTT. It specifies CASSYRDSVHF. J is TRBJ1-6 and V is TRBV28, with 7 bases aligning to TRBD1. Trimming at V came to 4 bases and at J to 17 bases, leaving 5 bases not matched to a gene. Germline V gives CDR1 MDHEN, CDR2 SYDVKM. This CDR3 is 11 amino acids long.

V gene TRBV7-2 combines with J gene TRBJ2-7; D is possibly TRBD2 (5 bases). V dropped 3 bases and J dropped 4 bases, with 16 bases sitting between them. Germline V lookup: CDR1 SGHTA, CDR2 FQGNSA. This CDR3 comprises 15 residues. DNA for the CDR3: TGTGCCAGCAGCTTCCGCCCCGGAGGAACTTACGAGCAGTACTTC. Translated, it gives CASSFRPGGTYEQYF.

The chain combines TRBV7-2 with TRBJ2-5; D uncertain. The V and J ends lost 2 bases and 0 bases respectively, with 10 bases between them. The CDR3 is made up of 15 amino acids. Per the germline V gene, CDR1 is SGHTA and CDR2 is FQGNSA. The CDR3 coding sequence is TGTGCCAGCAGCTTAAACGCCCTAAACCAAGAGACCCAGTACTTC. Residues: CASSLNALNQETQYF.

The chain is built from TRBV28 and TRBJ2-4, with no clear D. The CDR3 contains 15 residues. In germline, CDR1 is MDHEN, CDR2 SYDVKM. Trimming cost V 2 bases and J 1 base, with 9 bases left between them. CDR3 region: CASSLRAFAKNIQYF. The CDR3 coding sequence is TGTGCCAGCAGTTTAAGGGCGTTTGCCAAAAACATTCAGTACTTC.

This chain connects TRBV4-2 to TRBJ1-1, with D possibly TRBD1 on 5 matching bases. V was cut by 3 bases and J by 4 bases, with 18 bases left in between. CDR3 length: 16 amino acids. Germline lookup yields CDR1 LGHNA and CDR2 YNFKEQ. CDR3 protein: CASSHIELGDFTEAFF. DNA for the CDR3: TGTGCCAGCAGCCACATTGAATTGGGGGATTTCACTGAAGCTTTCTTT.

This clonotype was picked up a small number of times. The V and J genes are TRBV25-1 and TRBJ2-5, with D unclear. The germline gives CDR1 MGHDK, CDR2 SYGVNS. This CDR3 is built from 17 residues. Deletions cut 3 bases from V and 4 bases from J, with 21 bases between. The CDR3 coding sequence is TGTGCCAGCAGTGATTTTTCCGTAGGTTATGGGTTAGAGACCCAGTACTTC. It codes for CASSDFSVGYGLETQYF.

Only a few counts were recorded for this clonotype. This chain uses TRBV7-9 with TRBJ2-2; weak D call: TRBD2 (5 bases). Germline lookup yields CDR1 SEHNR and CDR2 FQNEAQ (reference sequence). V shed 2 bases and J shed 4 bases, with 8 bases lying between them. CDR3 size: 14 residues. The CDR3 is CASSLLGSTGELFF. The DNA for the CDR3 is TGTGCCAGCAGCTTATTGGGGAGCACCGGGGAGCTGTTTTTT.

This clonotype was observed a few times. The rearrangement uses TRBV27 and TRBJ2-1; 11 bases are a match to TRBD2. Losses at the gene ends were 5 bases for V and 7 bases for J; bases not matched to a gene: 7. Germline CDR1 is MNHEY and CDR2 is SMNVEV (reference sequence). This CDR3 contains 15 residues. This chain's CDR3 is CASSPRLAGRNEQFF. In nucleotides, the CDR3 is TGTGCCAGCAGTCCGCGACTAGCGGGAAGAAATGAGCAGTTCTTC.

This clonotype has at least ten counts. The V and J genes are TRBV28 and TRBJ2-7, with 7 bases matching TRBD1. The CDR3 consists of 12 residues. The germline CDR1 and CDR2 sequences are MDHEN and SYDVKM. V lost 8 bases, J lost 2 bases, and 3 bases stayed unmatched. The CDR3 is CASRQGPYEQYF. The CDR3 DNA reads as TGTGCCAGCCGACAGGGCCCCTACGAGCAGTACTTC.

The chain joins TRBV2 to TRBJ1-5; no clear D. V was pared by 8 bases and J by 0 bases, with 14 bases between. Germline V CDR1 and CDR2: SNHLY, FYNNEI. The CDR3 consists of 15 residues. This CDR3 is CASAMDGISNQPQHF. In nucleotides, the CDR3 is TGTGCCAGCGCCATGGACGGCATTAGCAATCAGCCCCAGCATTTT.

This clonotype has a handful of counts. The J gene is TRBJ2-7, the V gene TRBV7-9, with 9 bases lining up with TRBD1. V was pared by 5 bases and J by 9 bases, with 11 bases of the junction left unmatched. The germline gives CDR1 SEHNR, CDR2 FQNEAQ (reference sequence). The CDR3 loop spans 14 amino acids. CDR3 amino acids: CASSPGQGISGQYF. The CDR3 nucleotides are TGTGCCAGCAGCCCCGGACAGGGGATCAGCGGGCAGTACTTC.

The chain's CDR3 is CSAALGTSGKETQYF. Here the CDR3 DNA reads TGCAGCGCAGCCTTGGGGACTAGCGGTAAAGAGACCCAGTACTTC. This chain links TRBV29-1 with TRBJ2-5, with 11 positions matching TRBD2. This CDR3 region has 15 residues. Germline V lookup: CDR1 SQVTM, CDR2 ANQGSEA. V trimming: 7 bases; J trimming: 3 bases; junction bases outside the gene matches: 10.

This clonotype has ten or more counts. The V call is TRBV5-1, the J call TRBJ2-7; possibly TRBD2 for D (5 bases). Trimming pared 3 bases from V and 2 bases from J, leaving 12 bases between. Germline V gene sequence: CDR1 SGHRS, CDR2 YFSETQ. The CDR3 has 14 amino acids. CDR3 region: CASSSRDLPYEQYF. CDR3 DNA: TGCGCCAGCAGCTCCCGGGATCTCCCCTACGAGCAGTACTTC.

The J gene is TRBJ2-1, the V gene TRBV28; tentatively, D is TRBD2 (6 bases). The V and J ends lost 6 bases and 12 bases respectively, with 12 bases between them. The CDR3 spans 11 residues. Germline-derived CDR1 and CDR2 are MDHEN and SYDVKM. CDR3: CASSGEEVQFF. The CDR3, as DNA: TGTGCCAGCAGCGGGGAGGAGGTGCAGTTCTTC.

This clonotype was detected many times. The rearrangement links TRBV20-1 to TRBJ2-6, with D unclear. CDR3 size: 14 residues. V was cut by 3 bases and J by 2 bases, with 8 bases left in between. Per the germline V gene, CDR1 is DFQATT and CDR2 is SNEGSKA (reference sequence). In nucleotides, the CDR3 is TGCAGTGCTAGCCCCAACCCTGGGGCCAACGTCCTGACTTTC. Protein product: CSASPNPGANVLTF.